This is a list of T cell receptor beta chains from one sample in a study of blood T cell repertoires in COVID-19. Profiled with immunoSEQ multiplex PCR; TCRdb holds only in-frame clones, not every one. The sample contains around 450,000 clones, about 85% of which appear only once. Sequencing was performed on PBMCs or T cells enriched from blood (not recorded which). The source is a woman between 18 and 29 years old with acute COVID-19. Each CDR3 is given with its conserved first and last residue. Fields, in order: V gene, J gene, CDR3 protein.

TRBV3-1/TRBV3-2	TRBJ1-5	CASSPREGNQPQHF
TRBV11-3	TRBJ1-1	CASSPGGNTEAFF
TRBV12-3/TRBV12-4	TRBJ2-5	CASSLDRQETQYF
TRBV30	TRBJ2-3	CAWSAGLAGVDTQYF
TRBV18	TRBJ2-7	CASAGGQSSGYEQYF
TRBV19	TRBJ2-3	CASSIRGQGTDTQYF
TRBV5-5	TRBJ1-3	CASSLGRAGNTIYF
TRBV6-5	TRBJ2-5	CASSPGTAQETQYF
TRBV12-3/TRBV12-4	TRBJ1-2	CASSPGTGIGYTF
TRBV19	TRBJ2-7	CASSIAGQRFVEQYF
TRBV4-3	TRBJ2-7	CASSQAQGREQYF
TRBV9	TRBJ1-5	CASSVGTASNQPQHF
TRBV5-4	TRBJ1-5	CASSLGRGQYDNQPQHF
TRBV25-1	TRBJ1-3	CASSLPSSGNTIYF
TRBV2	TRBJ2-2	CASRKTRNTGELFF
TRBV12-3/TRBV12-4	TRBJ1-5	CASTRAGNQPQHF
TRBV11-2	TRBJ2-1	CASTIIPGTSGGSYNEQFF
TRBV29-1	TRBJ2-7	CSVGTSGRNSYEQYF
TRBV28	TRBJ1-2	CASSLGQYDGYTF
TRBV11-2	TRBJ2-7	CASSPRREASGRDLYF
TRBV7-2	TRBJ2-1	CASSLTEREQFF
TRBV9	TRBJ2-1	CASSPPGYPNEQFF
TRBV5-1	TRBJ1-4	CASSGMGQVNEKLFF
TRBV7-8	TRBJ2-2	CASSLRSSAGELFF
TRBV6-2/TRBV6-3	TRBJ1-1	CASSYRYGTEAFF
TRBV7-9	TRBJ1-3	CASRLGQNGNTIYF
TRBV6-5	TRBJ1-3	CASSYGRGLGNTIYF
TRBV28	TRBJ2-4	CASSAPTASLNIQYF
TRBV7-9	TRBJ1-1	CASSFGTEAEAFF
TRBV12-5	TRBJ2-5	CASGSTGTGLSQETQYF
TRBV7-2	TRBJ1-4	CASSLVKGTNEKLFF
TRBV12-5	TRBJ2-1	CASGLGGSTLSNEQFF
TRBV7-2	TRBJ2-5	CASSPSQGYVQETQYF
TRBV6-5	TRBJ1-2	CASSKDREYGYTF
TRBV28	TRBJ1-1	CASTGNTEAFF
TRBV27	TRBJ1-5	CASSLKGQIVQPQHF
TRBV15	TRBJ2-7	CATSRGPGQGVHEQYF
TRBV30	TRBJ1-5	CAWSVLYSNQPQHF
TRBV5-6	TRBJ2-7	CASSLAQGGQYF
TRBV11-2	TRBJ2-3	CASSLTSGGSTDTQYF
TRBV20-1	TRBJ1-2	CSARAGGGYTF
TRBV12-5	TRBJ1-5	CASGPGQGIDQPQHF
TRBV29-1	TRBJ2-1	CSVSAFRSSYNEQFF
TRBV10-3	TRBJ1-2	CAVLRVGDGYTF
TRBV4-3	TRBJ2-1	CASSPGLASYNEQFF
TRBV7-8	TRBJ2-2	CASSGGAGATGELFF
TRBV19	TRBJ2-3	CASSIDHTDTQYF
TRBV10-3	TRBJ2-5	CAGGASQETQYF
TRBV2	TRBJ2-2	CASSDSSGRAIGELFF
TRBV29-1	TRBJ2-4	CSVELAKNIQYF
TRBV10-3	TRBJ2-1	CAISPGGGQQYNEQFF
TRBV28	TRBJ1-2	CASSLIQGFSNYGYTF
TRBV6-5	TRBJ2-1	CASRKPNSEQFF
TRBV18	TRBJ2-3	CASSPAGTDTQYF